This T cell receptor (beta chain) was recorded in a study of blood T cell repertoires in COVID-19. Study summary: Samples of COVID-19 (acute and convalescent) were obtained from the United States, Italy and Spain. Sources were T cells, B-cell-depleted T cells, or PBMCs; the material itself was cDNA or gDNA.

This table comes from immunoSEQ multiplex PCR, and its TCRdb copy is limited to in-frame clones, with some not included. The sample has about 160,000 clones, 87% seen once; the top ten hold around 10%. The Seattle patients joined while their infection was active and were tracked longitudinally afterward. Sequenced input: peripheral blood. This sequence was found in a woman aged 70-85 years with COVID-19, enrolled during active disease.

The CDR3 reads CASSPYPTGDFNEKLFF. Written as DNA, the CDR3 is TGTGCCAGCAGTCCTTACCCGACAGGGGACTTTAATGAAAAACTGTTTTTT. The rearrangement uses TRBV6-6 and TRBJ1-4; 8 bases map to TRBD1. The germline V gene encodes CDR1 MNHNY and CDR2 SVGAGI (reference sequence). With 5 bases clipped from V and 4 bases from J, the junction kept 12 bases outside the gene matches. The CDR3 sequence is 17 residues long.